This entry lists 23 T cell receptor beta chains sequenced from one sample in a study of blood T cell repertoires in COVID-19. Assay: immunoSEQ multiplex PCR; the TCRdb copy retains only in-frame clones and omits some. Of a few hundred thousand clones in the sample, about 90% were seen once. The sequenced sample consisted of peripheral blood. The receptors originated from a man between 35 and 55 years old with active or convalescent COVID-19.

This clone appeared a few times. J is TRBJ1-5 and V is TRBV15; TRBD1 agrees at 9 bases. V gave up 1 base and J gave up 4 bases; unmatched junction bases: 5. Germline CDR1 reads LNHNV; CDR2 reads YYDKDF (reference sequence). CDR3 size: 16 residues. The CDR3 nucleotides read TGTGCCACCAGCAGAGTAGAGGACAGGGGAAATCAGCCCCAGCATTTT. Translated: CATSRVEDRGNQPQHF.

This chain joins TRBV7-3 and TRBJ1-1; D is uncertain. This CDR3 is built from 20 residues. Germline CDR1 reads SGHTA; CDR2 reads FQGTGA. V lost 5 bases, J lost 0 bases, and 28 bases lay in between. The CDR3 sequence is CASSPRPRVGLASLNTEAFF. CDR3 nucleotides: TGTGCCAGCAGCCCCCGCCCCCGGGTGGGTCTAGCCTCACTGAACACTGAAGCTTTCTTT.

The chain combines TRBV7-2 with TRBJ2-5, with 9 bases that match TRBD1. This CDR3 region has 16 residues. Germline V gene sequence: CDR1 SGHTA, CDR2 FQGNSA. The V gene end was trimmed by 5 bases and the J gene end by 5 bases; junction bases not matched to a gene: 12. The CDR3 here is CASSPSGTGTFETQYF. The CDR3, as DNA: TGTGCCAGCAGCCCCAGCGGGACAGGGACTTTTGAGACCCAGTACTTC.

The chain employs TRBV5-1 and TRBJ1-1, with 7 bases matching TRBD1. The CDR3 is 16 residues long. In germline, CDR1 is SGHRS, CDR2 YFSETQ. Trimming at V came to 4 bases and at J to 6 bases, leaving 15 bases not matched to a gene. The CDR3 reads CASSQRQGPQRPEAFF. In nucleotides, the CDR3 is TGCGCCAGCAGCCAAAGACAGGGTCCTCAACGCCCTGAAGCTTTCTTT. Full variable domain (remainder filled in from reference TRBV5-1 and TRBJ1-1): KAGVTQTPRYLIKTRGQQVTLSCSPISGHRSVSWYQQTPGQGLQFLFEYFSETQRNKGNFPGRFSGRQFSNSRSEMNVSTLELGDSALYLCASSQRQGPQRPEAFFGQGTRLTVV.

J is TRBJ1-1 and V is TRBV5-1; D gene uncertain. The germline CDR1 and CDR2 sequences are SGHRS and YFSETQ. This CDR3 is built from 15 residues. Trimming stripped 0 bases from V and 2 bases from J, with 11 bases between. This CDR3 reads CASSLGSEGNTEAFF. CDR3 nucleotide sequence: TGCGCCAGCAGCTTGGGGAGTGAGGGCAACACTGAAGCTTTCTTT. The variable domain in full, with the rest retrieved from reference TRBV5-1 and TRBJ1-1, is KAGVTQTPRYLIKTRGQQVTLSCSPISGHRSVSWYQQTPGQGLQFLFEYFSETQRNKGNFPGRFSGRQFSNSRSEMNVSTLELGDSALYLCASSLGSEGNTEAFFGQGTRLTVV.

This rearrangement joins TRBV27 to TRBJ2-5; D is uncertain. The CDR3 has 14 amino acids. The germline V gene has CDR1 MNHEY and CDR2 SMNVEV (reference sequence). The germline V and J ends were trimmed by 5 bases and 5 bases, with 15 bases remaining between them. CDR3: CASSKTPNRETQYF. CDR3 coding DNA: TGTGCCAGCAGTAAAACTCCTAATCGGGAGACCCAGTACTTC.

The chain couples TRBV7-3 to TRBJ2-7; D might be TRBD2 (7 bases). Germline V gene data show CDR1 as SGHTA and CDR2 as FQGTGA. V was shortened by 2 bases and J by 3 bases, with 14 bases between the two germline ends. The CDR3 contains 15 residues. CDR3 residues: CASSLGSGGFYEQYF. The CDR3 DNA follows: TGTGCCAGCAGCTTAGGGTCGGGGGGCTTCTACGAGCAGTACTTC.

This clone has a handful of counts. The genes are TRBV6-5 and TRBJ1-6; D perhaps matches TRBD1 (5 bases). Germline-derived CDR1 and CDR2 are MNHEY and SVGAGI. Deletions cut 2 bases from V and 7 bases from J, with 12 bases between. The CDR3 has 15 residues. DNA of the CDR3: TGTGCCAGCAGTTACGAGGGGAGGGTGAATTCACCCCTCCACTTT. It specifies CASSYEGRVNSPLHF.

This rearrangement joins TRBV30 to TRBJ1-1; D ambiguous. Germline V gene lookup returns CDR1 GTSNPN and CDR2 SVGIG (reference sequence). The CDR3 is 17 amino acids. V lost 1 base and J 2 bases, leaving 20 bases between the germline ends. CDR3 in amino acids: CAWSAQMRVPENTEAFF. The CDR3 nucleotides are TGTGCCTGGAGTGCACAAATGCGGGTTCCCGAAAACACTGAAGCTTTCTTT.

The chain is built from TRBV2 and TRBJ1-2, with 11 nucleotides matching TRBD1. There are 13 residues in the CDR3. V lost 4 bases to trimming and J lost 7 bases; unmatched junction nucleotides: 2. Germline CDR1 and CDR2: SNHLY and FYNNEI. CDR3 residues: CASSAGQGVGYTF. The CDR3 DNA reads as TGTGCCAGCAGTGCGGGACAGGGGGTTGGCTACACCTTC.

This chain links TRBV27 with TRBJ2-1; TRBD2 aligns across 7 bases. Germline-derived CDR1 and CDR2 are MNHEY and SMNVEV (reference sequence). The V segment lost 2 bases and the J segment 7 bases; nucleotides outside the gene matches: 8. CDR3 size: 15 residues. CDR3 residues: CASSLTGGSINEQFF. The CDR3 nucleotides are TGTGCCAGCAGTTTAACGGGGGGATCCATTAATGAGCAGTTCTTC.

This chain's CDR3 is CASSPPDRMGTNYGYTF. CDR3 coding DNA: TGTGCCAGCAGCCCCCCGGACAGGATGGGTACTAACTATGGCTACACCTTC. The V gene is TRBV3-1 (or the pseudogene TRBV3-2), the J gene TRBJ1-2; TRBD1 matches at 7 bases. Germline V CDR1 and CDR2: LGHDT, YNNKEL (reference sequence). J lost 0 bases, V lost 4 bases, and 11 bases had no gene match. The CDR3 consists of 17 residues.

This clone has just one count. The CDR3 region is CASSPPTPGYGYTF. CDR3 bases: TGTGCCAGCAGCCCTCCGACTCCGGGCTATGGCTACACCTTC. This chain connects TRBV7-2 to TRBJ1-2; no reliable D call. Trimming shortened V by 5 bases and J by 4 bases, and 14 bases separated the two germline ends. The CDR3 covers 14 residues. CDR1 and CDR2 from the germline V gene are SGHTA and FQGNSA.

The rearrangement joins TRBV4-1 to TRBJ1-5; D perhaps matches TRBD1 (5 bases). V was cut by 4 bases and J by 8 bases, with 18 bases left in between. CDR3 length: 15 residues. Per germline, CDR1 MGHRA and CDR2 YSYEKL. The CDR3 DNA follows: TGCGCCAGCAGCCCCGACACAGGAATTACCGAGCCCCAGCATTTT. It specifies CASSPDTGITEPQHF.

This chain joins TRBV4-2 and TRBJ1-1; no firm D call. Germline loops: CDR1 LGHNA, CDR2 YNFKEQ. There are 15 residues in the CDR3. Trimming removed 0 bases at V and 2 bases at J, with 10 bases between. CDR3 in amino acids: CASSQDRAGNTEAFF. The CDR3, as DNA: TGTGCCAGCAGCCAAGATAGGGCGGGTAACACTGAAGCTTTCTTT.

This chain uses TRBV27 with TRBJ2-5, with TRBD2 matching 8 bases. CDR3 length: 15 amino acids. The V gene end was trimmed by 6 bases and the J gene end by 4 bases; junction bases not matched to a gene: 10. CDR1 MNHEY and CDR2 SMNVEV come from the germline V gene (reference sequence). The CDR3 nucleotides read TGTGCCAGCAGCCCCACAGCGGGAGATGGAGAGACCCAGTACTTC. It codes for CASSPTAGDGETQYF.

This clone occurred a few times. The chain is built from TRBV11-2 and TRBJ1-5, with 9 bases fitting TRBD1. V lost 5 bases to trimming and J lost 7 bases; unmatched junction nucleotides: 3. The CDR3 consists of 13 residues. The V gene's germline CDR1 is SGHAT and CDR2 FQNNGV. In DNA, the CDR3 is TGTGCCAGCAGCACACAGGGGGCCCAGCCCCAGCATTTT. This translates into CASSTQGAQPQHF. Full variable domain (missing parts from reference TRBV11-2 and TRBJ1-5): EAGVAQSPRYKIIEKRQSVAFWCNPISGHATLYWYQQILGQGPKLLIQFQNNGVVDDSQLPKDRFSAERLKGVDSTLKIQPAKLEDSAVYLCASSTQGAQPQHFGDGTRLSIL.

The V gene is TRBV28, the J gene TRBJ2-5; D is possibly TRBD1 (5 bases). The CDR3 is 13 residues long. Germline V gives CDR1 MDHEN, CDR2 SYDVKM. V lost 2 bases, J lost 2 bases, and 6 bases lay in between. The CDR3 DNA reads as TGTGCCAGCAGTTTACCAGGGCAAGAGACCCAGTACTTC. Protein sequence: CASSLPGQETQYF.

This chain uses TRBV12-5 with TRBJ2-2; possibly TRBD1 for D (6 bases). This CDR3 spans 16 amino acids. V was shortened by 0 bases and J by 3 bases, with 11 bases between the two germline ends. CDR1 is LGHNT and CDR2 is FRNRAP in the germline V gene. The CDR3 spells CASGLVQGGDTGELFF. The CDR3 nucleotides are TGTGCTAGTGGTTTGGTACAAGGGGGAGACACCGGGGAGCTGTTTTTT.

The rearrangement joins TRBV2 to TRBJ1-2; D is possibly TRBD1 (6 bases). CDR1 SNHLY and CDR2 FYNNEI come from the germline V gene. The germline V and J ends were trimmed by 7 bases and 0 bases, with 12 bases remaining between them. The CDR3 length is 14 residues. The CDR3 bases are TGTGCCAGCAACCTACAGGGTACTAACTATGGCTACACCTTC. It is translated as CASNLQGTNYGYTF.

The rearrangement joins TRBV12-3 or TRBV12-4 to TRBJ1-2; a weak D match, TRBD1 (5 bases). The V end was cut by 7 bases, the J end by 8 bases, with 14 bases between. The CDR3 is made up of 12 amino acids. The DNA for the CDR3 is TGTGCCAGCACCACCCAGGGCTACGGCTACACCTTC. It yields the protein CASTTQGYGYTF.

The rearrangement joins TRBV27 to TRBJ1-2; 9 bases match TRBD1. CDR3 length: 15 residues. Germline V gives CDR1 MNHEY, CDR2 SMNVEV (reference sequence). Trimming cost V 8 bases and J 8 bases; bases outside gene matches: 15. The CDR3: CASHRTGAPIRGYTF. In DNA, the CDR3 is TGTGCCAGCCATAGGACAGGGGCGCCTATTAGGGGCTACACCTTC.

The V gene is TRBV21-1, the J gene TRBJ1-1; the DNA was not compared with TRBD1, the D call given in the table. TRBV21-1 is reported as a pseudogene. The CDR3 runs 18 residues. The CDR3 region has the DNA TGTGCCAGCAGCAACCGGCCTCGGGCAGGGCTTATGAACACTGAAGCTTTCTTT. Its protein product is CASSNRPRAGLMNTEAFF.